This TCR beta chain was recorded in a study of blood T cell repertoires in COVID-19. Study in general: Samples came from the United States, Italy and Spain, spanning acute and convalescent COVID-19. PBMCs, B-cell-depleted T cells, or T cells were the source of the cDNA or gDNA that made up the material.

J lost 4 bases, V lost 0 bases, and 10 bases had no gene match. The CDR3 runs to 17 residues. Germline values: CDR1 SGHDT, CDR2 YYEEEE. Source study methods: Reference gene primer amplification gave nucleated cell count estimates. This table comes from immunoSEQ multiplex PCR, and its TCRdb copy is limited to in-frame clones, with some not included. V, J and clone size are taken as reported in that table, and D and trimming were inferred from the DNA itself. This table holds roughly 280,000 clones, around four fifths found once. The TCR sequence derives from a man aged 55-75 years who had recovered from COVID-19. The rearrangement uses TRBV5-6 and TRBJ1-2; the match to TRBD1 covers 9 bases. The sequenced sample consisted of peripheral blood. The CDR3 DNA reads TGTGCCAGCAGCTTGGAGGGGACAGGGCGGTCTTTCTATGGCTACACCTTC. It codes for CASSLEGTGRSFYGYTF.